This TCR beta chain derives from a study of blood T cell repertoires in COVID-19 (dated by TCRdb to the early 2020s). Study-wide context: Collaborator samples came from the United States, Italy and Spain and covered acute and convalescent phases of COVID-19. The material from the prospective study consisted of cDNA or gDNA derived from T cells, B-cell-depleted T cells, or PBMCs. Deeply sampled blood TCRbeta repertoires from subjects exposed to, actively infected with, or recovered from COVID-19 were included in the dataset. The repertoires were made available in a free public database intended to serve as a resource for research on the immune response to SARS-CoV-2. Samples were obtained from the ongoing ImmuneRACE study (first 160 participants) and from 1,254 subjects provided by 6 global collaborators. Nearly every sample came with metadata listing a de-identified subject ID, COVID-19 status, age in years and sex. Where available, HLA class I and class II types were obtained from metadata supplied by the sample provider rather than from assay-based typing.

The immunoSEQ Assay, a bias-controlled multiplex PCR, was used to amplify TCRbeta CDR3 regions from genomic DNA. Regarding the original processing steps: The number of nucleated cells in each sample was estimated from the amplification of reference gene primers within the assay. Sequence reads were collapsed and filtered to measure the absolute abundance of every unique TCRbeta CDR3 rearrangement. For each sample, productive Simpson clonality was calculated as the square root of Simpson's diversity index over productive rearrangements. The clones in this table, taken by TCRdb from immuneACCESS, are in-frame only. Not every clone is retained; where verified, under half of the shortfall comes from an unresolved V gene, and the cause of the rest is unknown. That table gives V, J and clone size, and the DNA gave D and trimming. The sample table holds 250,000 to 400,000 clones, of which about nine tenths were seen once. Less than 3.5% of the sample belongs to the ten largest clones.

One collaborating source in Seattle enrolled patients while the patients were actively infected and followed the patients over time throughout the course of disease. Whole blood was collected in K2EDTA tubes by collaborating institutions according to the institutions' own protocols. For TCRbeta analysis, collaborators shipped samples as frozen whole blood, isolated PBMCs, or DNA extracted from either of those sample types. Points on this clone: Its antigen remains unidentified. The input lacks base qualities; no much larger clone sits a single base away.

Overall results and qualifications from the work: The amount of clinical and demographic metadata varied by source and participant and was provided uncurated.

The clonotype comes from a woman younger than 45 with COVID-19, enrolled during active disease. The source material was peripheral blood.

The CDR3 corresponds to CASSARGGGYEQYF. The DNA sequence is as follows: TGCGCCAGCAGCGCCAGAGGGGGCGGGTACGAGCAGTACTTC. The chain is encoded by TRBV5-1 joined to TRBJ2-7, and 7 junctional nucleotides match TRBD1. V loses 4 bases at its end and J loses 4 bases; junction bases beyond the gene matches: 8. Based on the germline V gene, the CDR1 and CDR2 sequences are SGHRS and YFSETQ. The CDR3 spans 14 residues, from the cysteine through the phenylalanine. Solely the CDR3 DNA is kept, with 42 bases framed from the first base.